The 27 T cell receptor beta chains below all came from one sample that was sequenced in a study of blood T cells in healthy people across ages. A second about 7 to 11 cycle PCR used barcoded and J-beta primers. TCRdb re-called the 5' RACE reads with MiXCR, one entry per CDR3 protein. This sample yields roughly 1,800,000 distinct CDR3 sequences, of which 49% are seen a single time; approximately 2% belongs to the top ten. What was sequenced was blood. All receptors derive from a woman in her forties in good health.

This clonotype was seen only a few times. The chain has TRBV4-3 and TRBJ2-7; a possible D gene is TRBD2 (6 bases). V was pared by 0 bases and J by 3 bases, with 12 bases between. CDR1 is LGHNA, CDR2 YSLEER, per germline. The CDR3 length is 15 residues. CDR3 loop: CASSQEGDSLYEQYF. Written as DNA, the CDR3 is TGCGCCAGCAGCCAAGAAGGGGACTCCCTCTACGAGCAGTACTTC.

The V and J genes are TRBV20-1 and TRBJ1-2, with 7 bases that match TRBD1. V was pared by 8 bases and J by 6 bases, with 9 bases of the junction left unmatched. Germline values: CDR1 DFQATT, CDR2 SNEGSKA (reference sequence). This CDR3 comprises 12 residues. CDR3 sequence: CSSGNGQDGYTF. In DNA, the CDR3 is TGCAGTTCCGGGAACGGACAGGATGGCTACACCTTC.

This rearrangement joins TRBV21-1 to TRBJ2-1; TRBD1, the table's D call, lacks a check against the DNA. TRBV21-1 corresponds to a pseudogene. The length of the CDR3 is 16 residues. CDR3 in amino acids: CASSKRDRGTYNEQFF. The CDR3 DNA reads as TGTGCCAGCAGCAAACGGGACAGGGGGACCTACAATGAGCAGTTCTTC.

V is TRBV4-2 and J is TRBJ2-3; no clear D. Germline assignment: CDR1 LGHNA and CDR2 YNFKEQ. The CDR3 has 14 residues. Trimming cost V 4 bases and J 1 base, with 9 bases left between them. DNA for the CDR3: TGTGCCAGCAGCCCTTGGTCCGGCACAGATACGCAGTATTTT. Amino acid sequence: CASSPWSGTDTQYF.

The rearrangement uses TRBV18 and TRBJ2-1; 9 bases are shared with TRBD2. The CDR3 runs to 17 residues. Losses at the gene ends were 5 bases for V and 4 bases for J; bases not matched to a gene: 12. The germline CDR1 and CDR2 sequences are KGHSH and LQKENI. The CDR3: CASSRERASGIYNEQFF. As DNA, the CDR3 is TGTGCCAGCTCAAGGGAAAGGGCTAGCGGGATTTACAATGAGCAGTTCTTC. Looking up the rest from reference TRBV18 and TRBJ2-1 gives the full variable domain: NAGVMQNPRHLVRRRGQEARLRCSPMKGHSHVYWYRQLPEEGLKFMVYLQKENIIDESGMPKERFSAEFPKEGPSILRIQQVVRGDSAAYFCASSRERASGIYNEQFFGPGTRLTVL.

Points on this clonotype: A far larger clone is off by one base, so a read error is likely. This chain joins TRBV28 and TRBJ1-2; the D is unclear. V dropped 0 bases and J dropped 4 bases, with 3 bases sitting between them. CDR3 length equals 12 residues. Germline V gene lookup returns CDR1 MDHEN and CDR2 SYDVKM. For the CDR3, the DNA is TGTGCCAGCAGTTTATGGGGCTATGGCTACACCTTC. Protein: CASSLWGYGYTF.

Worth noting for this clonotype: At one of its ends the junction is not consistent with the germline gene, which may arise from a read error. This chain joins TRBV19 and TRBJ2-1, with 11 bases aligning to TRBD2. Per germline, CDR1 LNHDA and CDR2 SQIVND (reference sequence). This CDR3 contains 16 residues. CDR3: CASSVDSGGAYNEQFF. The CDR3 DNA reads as TGTGCCAGTAGTGTAGATAGCGGGGGGGCCTACAATGAGCAGTTCTTC.

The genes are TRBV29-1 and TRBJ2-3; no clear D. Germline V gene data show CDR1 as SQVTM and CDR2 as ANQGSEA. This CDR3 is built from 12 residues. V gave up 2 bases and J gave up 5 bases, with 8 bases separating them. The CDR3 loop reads CSVEQGIDTQYF. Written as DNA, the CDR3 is TGCAGCGTTGAACAAGGGATAGATACGCAGTATTTT.

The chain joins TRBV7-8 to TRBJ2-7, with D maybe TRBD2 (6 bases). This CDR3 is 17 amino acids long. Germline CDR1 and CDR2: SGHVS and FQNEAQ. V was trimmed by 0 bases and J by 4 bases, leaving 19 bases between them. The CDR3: CASSLARGLDMTYEQYF. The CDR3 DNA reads TGTGCCAGCAGCTTAGCGCGGGGACTCGATATGACTTACGAGCAGTACTTC.

Here the CDR3 reads CASRRGLGSGFTDTQYF. The CDR3, as DNA: TGTGCCAGCAGACGAGGGTTGGGGAGCGGGTTTACAGATACGCAGTATTTT. The gene calls are TRBV25-1 and TRBJ2-3, with a tentative D call TRBD2 (6 bases). Germline V lookup: CDR1 MGHDK, CDR2 SYGVNS. There are 17 residues in the CDR3. Between the trimmed V and J ends, which lost 6 bases and 3 bases, there was a span of 22 bases.

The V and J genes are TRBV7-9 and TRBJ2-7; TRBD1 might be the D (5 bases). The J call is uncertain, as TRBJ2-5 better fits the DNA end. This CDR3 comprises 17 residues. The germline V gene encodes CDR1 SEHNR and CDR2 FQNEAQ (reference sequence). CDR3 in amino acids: CASSLEGMGPYKETQYF. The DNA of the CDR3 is TGTGCCAGCAGCTTAGAGGGGATGGGCCCTTACAAAGAGACCCAGTACTTC.

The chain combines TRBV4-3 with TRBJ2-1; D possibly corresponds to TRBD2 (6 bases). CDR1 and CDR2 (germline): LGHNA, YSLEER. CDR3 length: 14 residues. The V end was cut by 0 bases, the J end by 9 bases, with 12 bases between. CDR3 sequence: CASSQDPAGTEQFF. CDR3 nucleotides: TGCGCCAGCAGCCAAGATCCCGCGGGGACTGAGCAGTTCTTC.

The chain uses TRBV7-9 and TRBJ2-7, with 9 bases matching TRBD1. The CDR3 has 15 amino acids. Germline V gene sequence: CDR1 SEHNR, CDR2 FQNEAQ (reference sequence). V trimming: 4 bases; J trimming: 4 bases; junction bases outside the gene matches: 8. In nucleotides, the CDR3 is TGTGCCAGCAGCTCAAAACCGGGACAGGGATACGAGCAGTACTTC. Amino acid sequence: CASSSKPGQGYEQYF. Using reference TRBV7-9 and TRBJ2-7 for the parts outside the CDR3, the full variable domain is DTGVSQNPRHKITKRGQNVTFRCDPISEHNRLYWYRQTLGQGPEFLTYFQNEAQLEKSRLLSDRFSAERPKGSFSTLEIQRTEQGDSAMYLCASSSKPGQGYEQYFGPGTRLTVT.

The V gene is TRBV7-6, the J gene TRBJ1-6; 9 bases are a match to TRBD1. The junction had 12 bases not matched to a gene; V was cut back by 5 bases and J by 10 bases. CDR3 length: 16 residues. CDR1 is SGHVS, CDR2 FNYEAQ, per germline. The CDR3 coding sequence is TGTGCCAGCAGCGAGGGGCCGGGACAGGGACGATCACCCCTCCACTTT. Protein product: CASSEGPGQGRSPLHF.

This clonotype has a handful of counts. The DNA of the CDR3 is TGTGCCAGCAGCAGCAGGGTAGGTGCTTTCTTT. Encoded protein: CASSSRVGAFF. The chain is built from TRBV11-2 and TRBJ1-1; maybe TRBD1 (5 bases). Trimming took 5 bases from V and 11 from J, leaving 12 bases between them. The CDR3 is 11 residues long. Looked up from germline, CDR1 is SGHAT and CDR2 is FQNNGV.

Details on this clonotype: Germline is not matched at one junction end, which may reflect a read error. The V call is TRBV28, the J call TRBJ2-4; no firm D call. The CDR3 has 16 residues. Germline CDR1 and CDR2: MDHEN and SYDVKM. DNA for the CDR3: TGTGCCTGCAGTTTCGTAGCCCCGCAAGCCAAAAACATTCAGTACTTC. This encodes CACSFVAPQAKNIQYF.

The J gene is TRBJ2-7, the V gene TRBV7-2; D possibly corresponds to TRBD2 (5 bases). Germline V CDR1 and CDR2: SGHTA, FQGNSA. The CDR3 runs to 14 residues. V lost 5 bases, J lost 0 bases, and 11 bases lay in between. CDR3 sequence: CASSPGGHSYEQYF. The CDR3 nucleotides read TGTGCCAGCAGCCCTGGCGGGCACTCCTACGAGCAGTACTTC.

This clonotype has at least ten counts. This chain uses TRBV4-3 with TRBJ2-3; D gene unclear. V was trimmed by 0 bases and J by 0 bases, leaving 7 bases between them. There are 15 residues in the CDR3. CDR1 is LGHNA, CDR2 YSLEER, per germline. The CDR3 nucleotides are TGCGCCAGCAGCCAAGAGCGGCAGAGCACAGATACGCAGTATTTT. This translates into CASSQERQSTDTQYF.

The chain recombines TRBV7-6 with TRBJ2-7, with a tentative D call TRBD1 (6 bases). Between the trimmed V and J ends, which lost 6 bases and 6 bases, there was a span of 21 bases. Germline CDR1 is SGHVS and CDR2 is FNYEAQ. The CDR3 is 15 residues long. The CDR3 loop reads CASSRSSRGKGEQYF. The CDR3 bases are TGTGCCAGCAGTCGTTCCTCTAGGGGGAAAGGCGAGCAGTACTTC.

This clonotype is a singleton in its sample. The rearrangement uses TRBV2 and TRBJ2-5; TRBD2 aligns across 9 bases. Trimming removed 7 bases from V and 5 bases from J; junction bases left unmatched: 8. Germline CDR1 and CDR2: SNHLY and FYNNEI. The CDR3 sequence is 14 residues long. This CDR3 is CASNKGTSSETQYF. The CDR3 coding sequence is TGTGCCAGCAACAAAGGGACTAGCAGCGAGACCCAGTACTTC.

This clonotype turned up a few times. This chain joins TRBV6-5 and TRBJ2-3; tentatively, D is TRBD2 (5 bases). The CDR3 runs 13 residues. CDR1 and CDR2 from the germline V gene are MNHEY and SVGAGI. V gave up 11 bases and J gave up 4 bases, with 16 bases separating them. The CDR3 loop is CAGYLQEADTQYF. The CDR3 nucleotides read TGTGCCGGCTACCTTCAGGAGGCAGATACGCAGTATTTT.

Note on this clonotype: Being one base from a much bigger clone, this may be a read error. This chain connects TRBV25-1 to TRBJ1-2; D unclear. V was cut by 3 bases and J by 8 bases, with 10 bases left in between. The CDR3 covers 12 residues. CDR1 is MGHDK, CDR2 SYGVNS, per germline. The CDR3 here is CASSDNGVGYTF. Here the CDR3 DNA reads TGTGCCAGCAGTGATAATGGCGTCGGCTACACCTTC.

CDR3 protein: CASTDSGASTDTQYF. Written as DNA, the CDR3 is TGTGCCAGCACGGATAGCGGGGCTAGCACAGATACGCAGTATTTT. The chain is built from TRBV2 and TRBJ2-3, with TRBD2 identical over 8 bases. Germline V lookup: CDR1 SNHLY, CDR2 FYNNEI. The V segment lost 7 bases and the J segment 0 bases; nucleotides outside the gene matches: 6. There are 15 residues in the CDR3.

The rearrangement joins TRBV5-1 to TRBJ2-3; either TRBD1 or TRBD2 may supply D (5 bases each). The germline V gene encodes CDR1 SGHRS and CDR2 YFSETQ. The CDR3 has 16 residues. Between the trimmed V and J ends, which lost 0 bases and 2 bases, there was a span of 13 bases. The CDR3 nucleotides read TGCGCCAGCAGCTTGGCGAGCAGGGAGATCACAGATACGCAGTATTTT. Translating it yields CASSLASREITDTQYF.

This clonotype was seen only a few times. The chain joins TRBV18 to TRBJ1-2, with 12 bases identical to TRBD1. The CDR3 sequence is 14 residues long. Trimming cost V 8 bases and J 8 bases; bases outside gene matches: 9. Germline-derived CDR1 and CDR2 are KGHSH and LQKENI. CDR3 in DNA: TGTGCCAGCACGGGACAGGGGGCATCTGAAGGCTACACCTTC. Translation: CASTGQGASEGYTF.

The CDR3 nucleotides are TGTGCCAGCAACCGGGACAGGGGGCGTGAGCAGTTCTTC. As protein: CASNRDRGREQFF. The chain couples TRBV7-2 to TRBJ2-1, with 12 bases that match TRBD1. The V gene end was trimmed by 7 bases and the J gene end by 9 bases; junction bases not matched to a gene: 4. CDR1 is SGHTA, CDR2 FQGNSA, per germline. This CDR3 spans 13 amino acids.

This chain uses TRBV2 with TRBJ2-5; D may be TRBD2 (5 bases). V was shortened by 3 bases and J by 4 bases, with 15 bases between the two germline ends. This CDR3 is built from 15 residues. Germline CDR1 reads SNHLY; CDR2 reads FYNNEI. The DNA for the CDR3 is TGTGCCAGCAGTGACGGCGGGCAGCCCTTAGAGACCCAGTACTTC. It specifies CASSDGGQPLETQYF.